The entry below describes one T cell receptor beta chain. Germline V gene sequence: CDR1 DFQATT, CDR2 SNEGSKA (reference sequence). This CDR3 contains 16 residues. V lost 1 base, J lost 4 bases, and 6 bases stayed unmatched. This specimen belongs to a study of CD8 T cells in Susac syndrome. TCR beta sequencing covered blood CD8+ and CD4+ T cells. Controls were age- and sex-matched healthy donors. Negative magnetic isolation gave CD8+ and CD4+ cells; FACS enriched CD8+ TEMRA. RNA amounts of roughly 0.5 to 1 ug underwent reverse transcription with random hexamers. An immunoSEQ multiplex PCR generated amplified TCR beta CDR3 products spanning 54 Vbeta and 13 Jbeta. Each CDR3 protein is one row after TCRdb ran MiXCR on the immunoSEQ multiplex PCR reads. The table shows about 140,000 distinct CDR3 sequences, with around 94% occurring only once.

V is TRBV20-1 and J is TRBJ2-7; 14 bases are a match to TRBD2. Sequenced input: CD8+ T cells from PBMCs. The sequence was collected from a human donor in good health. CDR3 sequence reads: CSARGGGLAGEYEQYF. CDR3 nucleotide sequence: TGCAGTGCTAGAGGAGGGGGACTAGCGGGAGAATACGAGCAGTACTTC.